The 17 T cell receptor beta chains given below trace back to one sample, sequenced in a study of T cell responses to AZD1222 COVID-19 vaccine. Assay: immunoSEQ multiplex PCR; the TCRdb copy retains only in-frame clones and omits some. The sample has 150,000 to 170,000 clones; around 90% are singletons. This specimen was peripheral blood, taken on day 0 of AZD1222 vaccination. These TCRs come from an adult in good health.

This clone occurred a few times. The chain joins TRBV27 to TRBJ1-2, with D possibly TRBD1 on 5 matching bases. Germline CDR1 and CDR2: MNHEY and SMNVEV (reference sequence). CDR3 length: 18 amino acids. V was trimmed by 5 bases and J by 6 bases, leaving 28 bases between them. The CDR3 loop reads CASSNLGKKGDPRDGYTF. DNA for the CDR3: TGTGCCAGCAGTAACCTCGGAAAAAAAGGGGATCCTAGGGATGGCTACACCTTC.

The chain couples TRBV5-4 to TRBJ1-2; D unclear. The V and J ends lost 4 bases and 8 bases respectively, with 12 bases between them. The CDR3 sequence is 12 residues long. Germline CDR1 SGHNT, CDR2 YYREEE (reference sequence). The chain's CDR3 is CASSTDMGGYTF. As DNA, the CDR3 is TGTGCCAGCAGCACCGATATGGGCGGCTACACCTTC.

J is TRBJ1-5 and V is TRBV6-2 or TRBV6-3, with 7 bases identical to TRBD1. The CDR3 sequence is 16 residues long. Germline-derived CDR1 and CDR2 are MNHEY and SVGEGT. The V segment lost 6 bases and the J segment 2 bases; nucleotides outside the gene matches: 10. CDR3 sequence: CASSPTGPFGNQPQHF. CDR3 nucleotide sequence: TGTGCCAGCAGCCCGACAGGGCCTTTTGGCAATCAGCCCCAGCATTTT.

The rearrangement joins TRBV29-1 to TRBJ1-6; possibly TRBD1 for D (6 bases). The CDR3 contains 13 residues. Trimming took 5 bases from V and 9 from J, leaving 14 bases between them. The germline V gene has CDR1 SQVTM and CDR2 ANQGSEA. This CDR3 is CSVSRGLGSPLHF. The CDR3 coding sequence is TGCAGCGTTTCCAGGGGTCTGGGTTCACCCCTCCACTTT.

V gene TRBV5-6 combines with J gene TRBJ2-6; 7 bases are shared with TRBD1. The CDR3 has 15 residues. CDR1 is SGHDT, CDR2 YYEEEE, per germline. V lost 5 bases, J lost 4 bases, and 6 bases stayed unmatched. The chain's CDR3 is CASSYRGYGANVLTF. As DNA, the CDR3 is TGTGCCAGCAGTTACAGGGGTTACGGGGCCAACGTCCTGACTTTC.

The CDR3, as DNA: TGTGCCAGCAGTCGAGAGACTAGCACAGAGACCCAGTACTTC. This codes for CASSRETSTETQYF. The chain joins TRBV6-5 to TRBJ2-5; 7 nucleotides agree with TRBD2. The germline V gene encodes CDR1 MNHEY and CDR2 SVGAGI. V lost 5 bases to trimming and J lost 4 bases; unmatched junction nucleotides: 7. The CDR3 loop spans 14 amino acids.

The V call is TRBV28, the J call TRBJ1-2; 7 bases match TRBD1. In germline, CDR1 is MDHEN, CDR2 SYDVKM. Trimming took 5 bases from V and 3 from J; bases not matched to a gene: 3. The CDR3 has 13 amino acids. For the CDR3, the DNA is TGTGCCAGCAGTATTCAGGGGGACTATGGCTACACCTTC. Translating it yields CASSIQGDYGYTF.

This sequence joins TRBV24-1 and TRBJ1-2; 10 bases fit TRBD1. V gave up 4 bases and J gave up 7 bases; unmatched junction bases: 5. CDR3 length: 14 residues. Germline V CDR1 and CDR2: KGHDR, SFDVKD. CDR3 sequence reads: CATSDSDRGGGYTF. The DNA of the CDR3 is TGTGCCACCAGTGACTCGGACAGGGGGGGTGGCTACACCTTC.

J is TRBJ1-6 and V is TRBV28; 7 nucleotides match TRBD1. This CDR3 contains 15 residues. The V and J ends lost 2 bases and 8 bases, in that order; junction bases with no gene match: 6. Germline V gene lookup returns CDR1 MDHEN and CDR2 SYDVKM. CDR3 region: CASSLNAGGDSPLHF. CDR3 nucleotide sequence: TGTGCCAGCAGTTTAAACGCAGGGGGTGATTCACCCCTCCACTTT.

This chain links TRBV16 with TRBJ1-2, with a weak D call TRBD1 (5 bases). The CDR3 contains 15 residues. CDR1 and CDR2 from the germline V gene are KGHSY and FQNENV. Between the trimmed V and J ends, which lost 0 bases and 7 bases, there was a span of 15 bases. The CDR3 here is CASSQSAQGSFGYTF. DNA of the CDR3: TGTGCCAGCAGCCAATCGGCCCAGGGATCGTTTGGCTACACCTTC.

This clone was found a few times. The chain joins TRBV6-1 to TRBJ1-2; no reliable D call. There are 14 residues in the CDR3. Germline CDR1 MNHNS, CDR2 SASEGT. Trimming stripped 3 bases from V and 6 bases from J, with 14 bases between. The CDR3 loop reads CASSDVWIGNGYTF. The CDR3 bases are TGTGCCAGCAGTGACGTATGGATAGGGAATGGCTACACCTTC.

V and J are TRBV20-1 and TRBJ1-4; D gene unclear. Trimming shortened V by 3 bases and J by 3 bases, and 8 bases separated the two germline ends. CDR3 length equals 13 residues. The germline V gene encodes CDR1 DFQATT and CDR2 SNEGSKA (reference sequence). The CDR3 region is CSASSDSNEKLFF. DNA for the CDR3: TGCAGTGCTAGTTCGGATTCTAATGAAAAACTGTTTTTT.

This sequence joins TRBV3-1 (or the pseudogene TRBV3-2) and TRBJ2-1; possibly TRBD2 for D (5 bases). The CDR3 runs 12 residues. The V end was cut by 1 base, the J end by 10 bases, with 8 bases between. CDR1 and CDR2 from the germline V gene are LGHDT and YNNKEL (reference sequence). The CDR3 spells CASSQGPGEQFF. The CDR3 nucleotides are TGTGCCAGCAGCCAAGGTCCGGGGGAGCAGTTCTTC.

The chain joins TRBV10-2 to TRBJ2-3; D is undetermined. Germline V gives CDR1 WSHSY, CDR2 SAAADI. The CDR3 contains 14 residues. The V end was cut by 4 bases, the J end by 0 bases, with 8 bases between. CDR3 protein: CASSVVGSTDTQYF. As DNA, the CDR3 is TGCGCCAGCAGTGTGGTGGGGAGCACAGATACGCAGTATTTT.

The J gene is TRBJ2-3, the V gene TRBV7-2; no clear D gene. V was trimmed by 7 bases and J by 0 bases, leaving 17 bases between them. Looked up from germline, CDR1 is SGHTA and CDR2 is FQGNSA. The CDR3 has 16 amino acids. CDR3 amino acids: CASNPTPPPSTDTQYF. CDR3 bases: TGTGCCAGCAACCCGACACCGCCCCCAAGCACAGATACGCAGTATTTT.

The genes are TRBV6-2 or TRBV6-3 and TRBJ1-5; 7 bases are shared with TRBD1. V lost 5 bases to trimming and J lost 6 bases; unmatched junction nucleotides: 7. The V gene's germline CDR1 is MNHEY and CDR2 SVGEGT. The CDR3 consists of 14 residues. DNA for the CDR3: TGTGCCAGCAGTCAAATACAGGGGACTCAGCCCCAGCATTTT. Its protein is CASSQIQGTQPQHF.

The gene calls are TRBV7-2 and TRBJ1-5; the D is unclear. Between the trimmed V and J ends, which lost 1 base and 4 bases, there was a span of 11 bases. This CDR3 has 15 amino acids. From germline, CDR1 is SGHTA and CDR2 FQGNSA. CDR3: CASSLEWGGNQPQHF. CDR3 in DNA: TGTGCCAGCAGCTTAGAATGGGGAGGGAATCAGCCCCAGCATTTT.